One sample yielded the 32 T cell receptor beta chains listed below, sequenced in a study of T cells in Graves' hyperthyroidism and ophthalmopathy. TCR beta CDR3 sequences were amplified from RNA transcripts. Primed by the HTBI set, a first-round RT-PCR was run on the TCR CDR3. TCRdb analysed the multiplex PCR reads with MiXCR anew, one entry per CDR3 protein. The data contain 600,000 to 700,000 distinct CDR3 sequences, 45% of them singletons. Sequences were obtained from peripheral blood or thyroid tissue (not recorded which). These receptors originate from an adult man with Graves' disease, either hyperthyroidism or ophthalmopathy (not recorded which).

V gene TRBV10-3 combines with J gene TRBJ1-3; TRBD1 is a possible D gene (5 bases). This CDR3 has 14 residues. CDR1 and CDR2 (germline): ENHRY, SYGVKD. The germline V and J ends were trimmed by 11 bases and 2 bases, with 16 bases remaining between them. The CDR3 DNA follows: TGTGCCGTGCTCCGGGACGGGACTGGAAACACCATATATTTT. Amino acid sequence: CAVLRDGTGNTIYF.

This clonotype was detected many times. The V gene is TRBV7-9, the J gene TRBJ2-7; D might be TRBD1 (5 bases). Trimming stripped 4 bases from V and 3 bases from J, with 7 bases between. The V gene's germline CDR1 is SEHNR and CDR2 FQNEAQ (reference sequence). The CDR3 totals 12 residues. CDR3 DNA: TGTGCCAGCAGCTACGACAGCTACGAGCAGTACTTC. Translated, it gives CASSYDSYEQYF.

On this clonotype itself: This may stem from a read error, because a much larger clone lies one nucleotide away. The chain is built from TRBV25-1 and TRBJ1-1; no definite D call. In germline, CDR1 is MGHDK, CDR2 SYGVNS. The V and J ends lost 2 bases and 0 bases respectively, with 7 bases between them. This CDR3 is built from 14 residues. CDR3 in DNA: TGTGCCAGCAGTGAACCCGATATGAACACTGAAGCTTTCTTT. It encodes CASSEPDMNTEAFF.

The table lists this clonotype with many counts. This chain uses TRBV5-6 with TRBJ1-6; perhaps TRBD1 as D (6 bases). This CDR3 region has 12 residues. V was pared by 3 bases and J by 10 bases, with 8 bases between. Per germline, CDR1 SGHDT and CDR2 YYEEEE. In DNA form, the CDR3 reads TGTGCCAGCAGCTACAGGGACTCACCCCTCCACTTT. It codes for CASSYRDSPLHF.

A word on this clonotype: The conserved phenylalanine or tryptophan normally closing the CDR3 is absent here, so this likely arose from a read error. It is unclear where the CDR3 begins or ends on the DNA, so no DNA is shown, and the CDR3 is as TCRdb lists it. The chain joins TRBV29-1 to TRBJ1-2; TRBD1, the D gene given by the table, was not confirmed from the DNA. Germline CDR1 SQVTM, CDR2 ANQGSEA. Termini included, the CDR3 measures 15 amino acids. Here the CDR3 reads CSVDSDRAGGYGNTY.

As regards this clonotype: A single base separates this from a much larger clone, so it may be a read error. The chain joins TRBV29-1 to TRBJ2-5; tentative D call: TRBD1 (6 bases). Trimming shortened V by 5 bases and J by 5 bases, and 12 bases separated the two germline ends. The CDR3 has 12 amino acids. Germline V gene data show CDR1 as SQVTM and CDR2 as ANQGSEA. The CDR3 nucleotides are TGCAGCGTTCAACAGGGTATGGAGACCCAGTACTTC. This codes for CSVQQGMETQYF.

With regard to this clonotype: A much more abundant neighbour one base away suggests this may be a read error. The chain links TRBV9 to TRBJ1-5; TRBD1 matches at 7 bases. V was clipped by 9 bases and J by 0 bases; unmatched bases: 9. Germline lookup yields CDR1 SGDLS and CDR2 YYNGEE. The CDR3 spans 15 residues. The CDR3 protein is CAIRETGNSNQPQHF. The CDR3 DNA reads TGTGCCATCAGGGAGACAGGGAATAGCAATCAGCCCCAGCATTTT.

This chain joins TRBV29-1 and TRBJ1-4, with TRBD1 matching 9 bases. The length of the CDR3 is 12 residues. The junction had 5 bases not matched to a gene; V was cut back by 0 bases and J by 15 bases. The V gene's germline CDR1 is SQVTM and CDR2 ANQGSEA. CDR3 sequence reads: CSVEDRGDRVFF. In DNA form, the CDR3 reads TGCAGCGTTGAAGATCGGGGGGACAGGGTGTTTTTT.

Notes on this clonotype: One base away lies a much larger clone, so this may be a sequencing read error. The CDR3 DNA follows: TGCAGCGTTGAAGAGGACGACACTGAAGCTTTCTTT. Translated, it gives CSVEEDDTEAFF. This sequence joins TRBV29-1 and TRBJ1-1; D gene uncertain. Germline lookup yields CDR1 SQVTM and CDR2 ANQGSEA. The ends were cut back, 0 bases at V and 3 bases at J, with 5 bases in the middle. This CDR3 is 12 amino acids long.

V is TRBV6-6 and J is TRBJ2-7, with unresolved D. This CDR3 region has 14 residues. Germline-derived CDR1 and CDR2 are MNHNY and SVGAGI (reference sequence). Trimming shortened V by 2 bases and J by 2 bases, and 10 bases separated the two germline ends. DNA of the CDR3: TGTGCCAGCAGTTACCGCGACACCACCTACGAGCAGTACTTC. Translating gives CASSYRDTTYEQYF.

The gene calls are TRBV7-6 and TRBJ1-5; 9 nucleotides line up with TRBD1. The CDR3 is 15 amino acids. Germline V lookup: CDR1 SGHVS, CDR2 FNYEAQ. Unmatched junction bases numbered 12, after V lost 3 bases and J lost 12 bases. Here the CDR3 DNA reads TGTGCCAGCAGCTTGGTGGGACAGGGTTCTAGGAGCCAGCATTTT. Translation gives CASSLVGQGSRSQHF.

In its sample, this clonotype was seen many times. The rearrangement joins TRBV7-3 to TRBJ1-1; TRBD1 might be the D (5 bases). The CDR3 spans 14 residues. The V gene's germline CDR1 is SGHTA and CDR2 FQGTGA. V was pared by 6 bases and J by 4 bases, with 15 bases between. The CDR3 DNA sequence: TGTGCCAGCAGTCGGGACGGTGAATTCACTGAAGCTTTCTTT. Amino acid sequence: CASSRDGEFTEAFF.

The chain joins TRBV10-3 to TRBJ2-5, with D possibly called TRBD1 or TRBD2 (5 bases each). V was cut by 0 bases and J by 7 bases, with 12 bases left in between. Germline loops: CDR1 ENHRY, CDR2 SYGVKD. The CDR3 extends over 14 amino acids. CDR3 protein: CAISESGTVGTQYF. CDR3 in DNA: TGTGCCATCAGTGAGTCAGGGACGGTGGGGACCCAGTACTTC.

This chain uses TRBV2 with TRBJ2-2, with a tentative D call TRBD1 (5 bases). The V end lost 4 bases, the J end lost 0 bases, and 15 bases lay between the germline ends. Germline CDR1 SNHLY, CDR2 FYNNEI. CDR3 size: 17 residues. CDR3 bases: TGTGCCAGCAGTGTGTCGCAGGGTTCCTCGAACACCGGGGAGCTGTTTTTT. It specifies CASSVSQGSSNTGELFF.

Regarding this clonotype: This may come from a read error, since a much larger clone is one base off. The rearrangement uses TRBV7-8 and TRBJ2-7, with D tentatively TRBD2 (5 bases). The CDR3 is made up of 14 amino acids. Trimming took 8 bases from V and 3 from J, leaving 17 bases between them. CDR1 SGHVS and CDR2 FQNEAQ come from the germline V gene. In DNA form, the CDR3 reads TGTGCCAGCGGCGCCGACCTTCGGGGCTACGAGCAGTACTTC. Amino acid sequence: CASGADLRGYEQYF.

The sample holds a few counts of this clonotype. The chain combines TRBV20-1 with TRBJ1-6, with TRBD1 matching 7 bases. Germline V gives CDR1 DFQATT, CDR2 SNEGSKA (reference sequence). V was clipped by 5 bases and J by 6 bases; unmatched bases: 13. The CDR3 extends over 16 amino acids. CDR3 DNA sequence: TGCAGTGCTCCCATGTCACCGGGACAGACTAATTCACCCCTCCACTTT. Translation gives CSAPMSPGQTNSPLHF.

This sequence joins TRBV11-2 and TRBJ1-5, with D unresolved. CDR1 and CDR2 (germline): SGHAT, FQNNGV. The CDR3 contains 13 residues. With 11 bases removed from V and 3 bases from J, the gap between germline ends came to 14 bases. CDR3 in amino acids: CAWSYSDNQPQHF. Here the CDR3 DNA reads TGTGCCTGGAGTTATTCCGACAATCAGCCCCAGCATTTT.

This clonotype was observed a few times. The V call is TRBV30, the J call TRBJ1-3; tentatively, D is TRBD1 (5 bases). The CDR3 covers 13 residues. Trimming took 1 base from V and 4 from J, leaving 8 bases between them. The V gene's germline CDR1 is GTSNPN and CDR2 SVGIG (reference sequence). CDR3 sequence reads: CAWSGGAGNTIYF. CDR3 in DNA: TGTGCCTGGAGTGGTGGGGCAGGAAACACCATATATTTT.

This chain uses TRBV29-1 with TRBJ1-6; 7 bases map to TRBD1. Per the germline V gene, CDR1 is SQVTM and CDR2 is ANQGSEA. The junction had 5 bases not matched to a gene; V was cut back by 6 bases and J by 3 bases. The CDR3 loop spans 14 amino acids. The CDR3 DNA reads TGCAGCGTAGGTGGGACAGACTATAATTCACCCCTCCACTTT. Its translation: CSVGGTDYNSPLHF. Based on the CDR3 plus reference TRBV29-1 and TRBJ1-6, the full variable domain is SAVISQKPSRDICQRGTSLTIQCQVDSQVTMMFWYRQQPGQSLTLIATANQGSEATYESGFVIDKFPISRPNLTFSTLTVSNMSPEDSSIYLCSVGGTDYNSPLHFGNGTRLTVT.

V gene TRBV2 combines with J gene TRBJ1-2, with 9 nucleotides matching TRBD1. J was trimmed by 7 bases and V by 1 base; bases with no gene match: 4. The CDR3 sequence is 14 residues long. CDR1 SNHLY and CDR2 FYNNEI come from the germline V gene. CDR3 loop: CASSEDRGRGGYTF. In DNA, the CDR3 is TGTGCCAGCAGTGAAGACAGGGGGCGAGGTGGCTACACCTTC. The full variable domain, in which reference TRBV2 and TRBJ1-2 provide the parts outside the CDR3, is EPEVTQTPSHQVTQMGQEVILRCVPISNHLYFYWYRQILGQKVEFLVSFYNNEISEKSEIFDDQFSVERPDGSNFTLKIRSTKLEDSAMYFCASSEDRGRGGYTFGSGTRLTVV.

This chain links TRBV29-1 with TRBJ1-2; weak D call: TRBD1 (5 bases). This CDR3 has 13 residues. V lost 4 bases and J lost 7, with 16 bases in between. Germline V lookup: CDR1 SQVTM, CDR2 ANQGSEA. The CDR3: CSVAASRESGYTF. In DNA, the CDR3 is TGCAGCGTTGCAGCGTCCAGGGAATCTGGCTACACCTTC.

This clonotype has a count of ten or more. This sequence joins TRBV15 and TRBJ1-2; D may be TRBD1 (6 bases). V shed 0 bases and J shed 4 bases, with 18 bases lying between them. Germline CDR1 is LNHNV and CDR2 is YYDKDF (reference sequence). The CDR3 covers 17 residues. CDR3 DNA sequence: TGTGCCACCAGCAGAGATCGTGGTCGAGGACAGACCTATGGCTACACCTTC. Translated: CATSRDRGRGQTYGYTF.

This clonotype was seen more than once but under ten times. The chain carries TRBV7-8 and TRBJ1-5, with a possible D match to TRBD1 (6 bases). The CDR3 is 15 amino acids. Trimming took off 6 bases at V and 0 bases at J, with 12 bases between the two ends. Germline CDR1 and CDR2: SGHVS and FQNEAQ. The CDR3 loop is CASSPDRLSNQPQHF. The CDR3 region has the DNA TGTGCCAGCAGTCCCGACAGGCTTAGCAATCAGCCCCAGCATTTT.

This CDR3 is CASSDLPGGGNEKLFF. The DNA of the CDR3 is TGTGCCAGCAGTGACCTGCCGGGGGGTGGTAATGAAAAACTGTTTTTT. This rearrangement joins TRBV2 to TRBJ1-4; perhaps TRBD1 as D (5 bases). V gave up 3 bases and J gave up 4 bases, with 15 bases separating them. Germline assignment: CDR1 SNHLY and CDR2 FYNNEI. This CDR3 is built from 16 residues.

Note on this clonotype: This may be a read error: a much more frequent sequence differs by one nucleotide. The chain recombines TRBV5-1 with TRBJ1-1; 8 nucleotides line up with TRBD1. The CDR3 has 14 amino acids. Germline CDR1 SGHRS, CDR2 YFSETQ. The CDR3 protein is CASSLDRGSTEALF. The CDR3 coding sequence is TGCGCCAGCAGCTTGGACAGGGGGAGCACTGAAGCTCTCTTT.

Turning to this clonotype: At one of its ends the junction is not consistent with the germline gene, which may arise from a read error. V is TRBV7-8 and J is TRBJ2-6, with TRBD2 as a possible D gene (7 bases). The CDR3 consists of 16 residues. Germline CDR1 reads SGHVS; CDR2 reads FQNEAQ. The CDR3 reads CASSQGGGAGANVLTF. CDR3 in DNA: TGCGCCAGCAGCCAAGGGGGGGGGGCTGGGGCCAACGTCCTGACTTTC. Using reference TRBV7-8 and TRBJ2-6 for the parts outside the CDR3, the full variable domain is GAGVSQSPRYKVAKRGQDVALRCDPISGHVSLFWYQQALGQGPEFLTYFQNEAQLDKSGLPSDRFFAERPEGSVSTLKIQRTQQEDSAVYLCASSQGGGAGANVLTFGAGSRLTVL.

This clonotype has more than one count but fewer than ten. The gene calls are TRBV7-8 and TRBJ1-2; TRBD1 aligns across 7 bases. Germline CDR1 SGHVS, CDR2 FQNEAQ. CDR3 length equals 14 residues. The ends lost 4 bases at V and 4 bases at J; junction bases unmatched: 6. In nucleotides, the CDR3 is TGTGCCAGCAGCTCCAACAGGGGTGGCTATGGCTACACCTTC. Encoded protein: CASSSNRGGYGYTF.

This clonotype was detected ten times or more. The chain joins TRBV9 to TRBJ1-1, with D unclear. The CDR3 is 14 residues long. CDR1 and CDR2 from the germline V gene are SGDLS and YYNGEE. Trimming took 0 bases from V and 7 from J, leaving 13 bases between them. As DNA, the CDR3 is TGTGCCAGCAGCGTAGCTCCCCTGCCGGATGAAGCTTTCTTT. This encodes CASSVAPLPDEAFF.

This clonotype was observed many times. V usage is TRBV10-3 and J usage is TRBJ2-5; no definite D call. The germline V gene encodes CDR1 ENHRY and CDR2 SYGVKD. Trimming removed 3 bases from V and 2 bases from J, with 7 bases in between. The CDR3 is 13 residues long. This CDR3 is CAISDKSQETQYF. The DNA of the CDR3 is TGTGCCATCAGTGACAAGTCTCAAGAGACCCAGTACTTC.

On this clonotype itself: A much larger clone is a single base away; this may be a read error. The rearrangement links TRBV2 to TRBJ1-2, with D maybe TRBD1 (5 bases). This CDR3 region has 14 residues. The V gene's germline CDR1 is SNHLY and CDR2 FYNNEI. DNA of the CDR3: TGTGCCAGCAGTCCCGGGGCCGCTAACTATGACTACACCTTC. Translated: CASSPGAANYDYTF.

CDR3 DNA: TGTGCCAGCAGCTTTGGGAAGGGGGCCTACGAGCAGTACTTC. It codes for CASSFGKGAYEQYF. This chain connects TRBV7-8 to TRBJ2-7, with D maybe TRBD1 (6 bases). Trimming removed 3 bases at V and 2 bases at J, with 11 bases between. The CDR3 has 14 residues. Per germline, CDR1 SGHVS and CDR2 FQNEAQ. Together with reference TRBV7-8 and TRBJ2-7, the CDR3 gives the full variable domain: GAGVSQSPRYKVAKRGQDVALRCDPISGHVSLFWYQQALGQGPEFLTYFQNEAQLDKSGLPSDRFFAERPEGSVSTLKIQRTQQEDSAVYLCASSFGKGAYEQYFGPGTRLTVT.

A few counts support this clonotype. V usage is TRBV24-1 and J usage is TRBJ1-5; 8 bases agree with TRBD1. Trimming took 4 bases from V and 1 from J; bases not matched to a gene: 14. The germline V gene has CDR1 KGHDR and CDR2 SFDVKD. The CDR3 is made up of 19 amino acids. The CDR3 is CATSDPSTTGDKSNQPQHF. Here the CDR3 DNA reads TGTGCCACCAGTGACCCCAGCACGACAGGGGATAAAAGCAATCAGCCCCAGCATTTT.